A selection of T cell receptor beta chains follows, all from one sample in a study of cytomegalovirus exposure and HLA in healthy donors. Measured with immunoSEQ multiplex PCR; TCRdb has only the in-frame clones, and not every one. The sample has approximately 190,000 clones; 87% are singletons. Sequencing was performed on PBMCs. The receptors were sampled from a man aged 25 to 40 in good health and CMV-seronegative. Both conserved end residues are part of each CDR3. Fields, in order: D gene, J gene, clone size, V gene, CDR3 protein, CDR3 DNA. The D gene is left open where the match is weak. Clone size is not always given. Where it is, it says once, few, many or a class for expanded clones.

.,TRBJ2-1,.,TRBV29-1,CSVEGQGWDEQFF,TGCAGCGTTGAAGGGCAGGGGTGGGATGAGCAGTTCTTC
TRBD1,TRBJ2-7,.,TRBV30,CAWSGTGLTYEQYF,TGTGCCTGGAGTGGGACAGGACTTACCTACGAGCAGTACTTC
TRBD1,TRBJ2-1,.,TRBV28,CASSTGQGKGTEQFF,TGTGCCAGCAGCACCGGACAGGGGAAGGGGACAGAGCAGTTCTTC
TRBD2,TRBJ2-1,.,TRBV7-9,CASSGIAGGPGNEQFF,TGTGCCAGCAGCGGAATAGCGGGAGGGCCAGGAAATGAGCAGTTCTTC
.,TRBJ2-5,.,TRBV5-1,CASSFQTRDSPGSQETQYF,TGCGCCAGCAGCTTCCAAACCCGAGACTCGCCTGGGTCCCAAGAGACCCAGTACTTC
.,TRBJ2-7,.,TRBV6-5,CASSYEATYPTYEQYF,TGTGCCAGCAGTTACGAGGCGACGTACCCTACCTACGAGCAGTACTTC
TRBD2,TRBJ2-3,.,TRBV4-3,CASSQDASGGADTQYF,TGCGCCAGCAGCCAAGATGCTAGCGGGGGAGCAGATACGCAGTATTTT
.,TRBJ1-6,.,TRBV4-1,CASSQDSRTLPLHF,TGCGCCAGCAGCCAGGACAGCCGTACTCTCCCCCTCCACTTT
TRBD2,TRBJ2-2,.,TRBV28,CASSLLSLAGEANTGELFF,TGTGCCAGCAGTCTCTTAAGCCTAGCGGGAGAGGCGAACACCGGGGAGCTGTTTTTT
TRBD1,TRBJ1-2,.,TRBV15,CATSRGRGQINYGYTF,TGTGCCACCAGCAGAGGGCGGGGACAGATTAACTATGGCTACACCTTC
.,TRBJ2-1,.,TRBV28,CASRPMFSGPGNEQFF,TGTGCCAGCAGACCCATGTTCAGCGGGCCCGGCAATGAGCAGTTCTTC
.,TRBJ1-1,.,TRBV5-1,CASSLTGTSEAFF,TGCGCCAGCAGCTTGACAGGGACGTCTGAAGCTTTCTTT
.,TRBJ2-5,.,TRBV5-6,CASSLAAYGGETQYF,TGTGCCAGCAGCTTGGCTGCGTACGGGGGAGAGACCCAGTACTTC
.,TRBJ2-7,.,TRBV13,CASSAADSSYEQYF,TGTGCCAGCAGCGCGGCCGACAGCTCCTACGAGCAGTACTTC
.,TRBJ2-1,once,TRBV19,CASSERTANNEQFF,TGTGCCAGTAGTGAGAGGACAGCGAACAATGAGCAGTTCTTC
TRBD1,TRBJ1-6,.,TRBV5-1,CASSFRDRGNSPLHF,TGCGCCAGCAGCTTCCGGGACAGGGGGAATTCACCCCTCCACTTT
.,TRBJ2-7,.,TRBV27,CASRSFPGGPERIPSEQYF,TGTGCCAGCAGGAGCTTTCCCGGAGGTCCAGAGAGAATCCCTAGCGAGCAGTACTTC
TRBD1,TRBJ2-1,.,TRBV19,CASSIGLTGPPGNEQFF,TGTGCCAGTAGTATAGGTTTGACAGGGCCTCCGGGCAATGAGCAGTTCTTC
.,TRBJ1-1,.,TRBV5-6,CASSRTGLAFF,TGTGCCAGCAGCCGTACAGGGCTAGCTTTCTTT
.,TRBJ2-2,.,TRBV9,CASSPRINTGELFF,TGTGCCAGCTCCCCGCGGATTAACACCGGGGAGCTGTTTTTT
TRBD1,TRBJ1-1,.,TRBV29-1,CSVDDRATEAFF,TGCAGCGTTGACGACAGGGCCACTGAAGCTTTCTTT
.,TRBJ1-2,.,TRBV7-9,CASSLLQGVPNYGYTF,TGTGCCAGCAGCTTACTCCAAGGAGTTCCTAACTATGGCTACACCTTC
TRBD1,TRBJ1-5,few,TRBV4-1,CASSQATGWQPQHF,TGCGCCAGCAGCCAAGCGACAGGGTGGCAGCCCCAGCATTTT
TRBD1,TRBJ2-7,.,TRBV4-1,CASSQVLRGQGTYEQYF,TGCGCCAGCAGCCAAGTTCTTAGAGGACAGGGGACCTACGAGCAGTACTTC
.,TRBJ2-1,.,TRBV6-1,CATEYRKDEQFF,TGTGCCACGGAGTATCGCAAGGATGAGCAGTTCTTC
TRBD1,TRBJ1-5,once,TRBV30,CAPGTGKPYSNQPQHF,TGTGCCCCGGGGACAGGGAAACCTTATAGCAATCAGCCCCAGCATTTT
TRBD1,TRBJ1-2,.,TRBV6-5,CASSYSSGGNYGYTF,TGTGCCAGCAGTTACTCTTCAGGGGGGAACTATGGCTACACCTTC
TRBD2,TRBJ2-2,.,TRBV2,CASSGLAGLTGELFF,TGTGCCAGCAGTGGACTAGCGGGGCTCACCGGGGAGCTGTTTTTT
TRBD2,TRBJ2-7,.,TRBV25-1,CASSKGLGEQYF,TGTGCCAGCAGTAAGGGACTAGGGGAGCAGTACTTC
.,TRBJ1-2,.,TRBV28,CASSLSFRSEGYTF,TGTGCCAGCAGTTTGTCGTTTCGATCGGAGGGCTACACCTTC
TRBD1,TRBJ2-7,.,TRBV7-9,CASSSGQGPHEQYF,TGTGCCAGCAGCAGCGGACAGGGCCCCCACGAGCAGTACTTC
TRBD2,TRBJ2-2,.,TRBV14,CASSGLVGTGELFF,TGTGCCAGCAGCGGACTAGTCGGGACCGGGGAGCTGTTTTTT
.,TRBJ2-7,.,TRBV10-3,CAISEPGQEQYF,TGTGCCATCAGTGAGCCAGGGCAAGAGCAGTACTTC
.,TRBJ1-4,.,TRBV9,CASSAGGLANEKLFF,TGTGCCAGCAGCGCCGGGGGGTTGGCTAATGAAAAACTGTTTTTT
.,TRBJ1-5,once,TRBV5-1,CASSLGAGDNQPQHF,TGCGCCAGCAGCTTGGGGGCAGGCGACAATCAGCCCCAGCATTTT
.,TRBJ2-7,.,TRBV6-5,CASSYSGSNYEQYF,TGTGCCAGCAGTTACTCTGGCTCAAACTACGAGCAGTACTTC
TRBD1,TRBJ1-2,.,TRBV18,CASSPTGDYGYTF,TGTGCCAGCTCACCAACAGGGGACTATGGCTACACCTTC
TRBD1,TRBJ1-2,.,TRBV6-5,CASSYSGTGNYGYTF,TGTGCCAGCAGTTACTCCGGGACAGGGAACTATGGCTACACCTTC
.,TRBJ2-7,.,TRBV18,CASSPLDRTAGAREQYF,TGTGCCAGCTCACCCTTAGACAGGACCGCCGGGGCGCGTGAGCAGTACTTC
TRBD1,TRBJ2-5,.,TRBV10-3,CAISPGQGQETQYF,TGTGCCATCAGCCCGGGACAGGGACAAGAGACCCAGTACTTC
.,TRBJ1-2,.,TRBV5-3,CARSLHREGVYGYTF,TGTGCCAGAAGCTTGCACAGGGAGGGAGTCTATGGCTACACCTTC
.,TRBJ2-1,.,TRBV7-9,CASSLLQVGEQFF,TGTGCCAGCAGCTTACTACAGGTCGGTGAGCAGTTCTTC
.,TRBJ1-1,.,TRBV15,CATSREVSTKRNTEAFF,TGTGCCACCAGCAGAGAAGTAAGTACCAAGAGGAACACTGAAGCTTTCTTT
.,TRBJ1-2,few,TRBV7-8,CASSPISAAHYGYTF,TGTGCCAGCAGCCCCATCTCGGCGGCCCACTATGGCTACACCTTC
TRBD2,TRBJ2-1,.,TRBV11-2,CASSLMVAGANEQFF,TGTGCCAGCAGCCTAATGGTAGCGGGAGCCAATGAGCAGTTCTTC
.,TRBJ1-5,few,TRBV19,CASSAPGGLDQPQHF,TGTGCCAGTAGTGCCCCGGGGGGATTGGATCAGCCCCAGCATTTT
.,TRBJ2-2,.,TRBV29-1,CSVGRERTRNTGELFF,TGCAGCGTTGGCCGGGAGAGGACGAGAAACACCGGGGAGCTGTTTTTT
TRBD1,TRBJ2-7,.,TRBV28,CASSIPHPGTGHYEQYF,TGTGCCAGCAGTATCCCCCACCCCGGGACAGGGCACTACGAGCAGTACTTC
.,TRBJ1-3,.,TRBV28,CASSYTGLDRYSGNTIYF,TGTGCCAGCAGTTATACCGGTCTAGACCGATACTCTGGAAACACCATATATTTT
TRBD2,TRBJ2-6,.,TRBV29-1,CSVREGGANVLTF,TGCAGCGTGCGGGAGGGTGGGGCCAACGTCCTGACTTTC
TRBD1,TRBJ1-1,.,TRBV28,CASSPTGVGTGAFF,TGTGCCAGCAGCCCTACAGGGGTAGGCACTGGAGCTTTCTTT
.,TRBJ2-1,once,TRBV28,CASEGWFSGHNEQFF,TGTGCCAGCGAGGGTTGGTTCAGCGGCCACAATGAGCAGTTCTTC